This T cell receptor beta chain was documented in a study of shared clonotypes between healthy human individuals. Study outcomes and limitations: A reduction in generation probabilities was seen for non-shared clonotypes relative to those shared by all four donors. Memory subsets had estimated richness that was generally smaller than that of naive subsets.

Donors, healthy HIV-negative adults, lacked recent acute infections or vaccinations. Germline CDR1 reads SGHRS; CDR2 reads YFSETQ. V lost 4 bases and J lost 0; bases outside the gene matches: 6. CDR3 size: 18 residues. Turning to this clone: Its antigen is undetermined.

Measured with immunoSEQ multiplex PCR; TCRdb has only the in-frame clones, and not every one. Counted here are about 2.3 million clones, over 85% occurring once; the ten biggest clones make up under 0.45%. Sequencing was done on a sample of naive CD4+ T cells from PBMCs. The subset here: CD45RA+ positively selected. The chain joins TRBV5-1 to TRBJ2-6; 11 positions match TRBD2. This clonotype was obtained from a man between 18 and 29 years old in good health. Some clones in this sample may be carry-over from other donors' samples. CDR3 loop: CASSLVAGGPSGANVLTF. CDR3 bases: TGCGCCAGCAGCCTCGTAGCGGGAGGGCCCTCTGGGGCCAACGTCCTGACTTTC.